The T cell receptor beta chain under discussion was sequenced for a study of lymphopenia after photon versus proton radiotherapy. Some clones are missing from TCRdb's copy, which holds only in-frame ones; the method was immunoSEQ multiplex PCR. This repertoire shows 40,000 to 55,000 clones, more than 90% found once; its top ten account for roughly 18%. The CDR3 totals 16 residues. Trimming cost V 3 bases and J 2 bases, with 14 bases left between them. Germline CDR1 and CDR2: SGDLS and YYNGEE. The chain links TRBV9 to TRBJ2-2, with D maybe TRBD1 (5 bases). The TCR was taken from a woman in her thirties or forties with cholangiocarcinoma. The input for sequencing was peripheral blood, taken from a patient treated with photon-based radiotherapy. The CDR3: CASSEGTGVNTGELFF. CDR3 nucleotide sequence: TGTGCCAGCAGCGAAGGAACAGGAGTTAACACCGGGGAGCTGTTTTTT.